What follows is one TCR beta chain and its context. Its antigen is unidentified. The junction differs from germline at one of its ends, possibly a read error. Per the germline V gene, CDR1 is SEHNR and CDR2 is FQNEAQ (reference sequence). The CDR3 is 15 amino acids. This specimen comes from a study of cytomegalovirus exposure and HLA in healthy donors. Findings of the study overall: Certain sequence variants were highly shared and formed a cluster, and this cluster was likely a sequencing artifact.

13 Jbeta primers and 60 Vbeta primers were used for the PCR. In the source study's methods: Roughly 10 million shared chains were among around 80 million unique TCR beta chains counted in a later analysis. TCRdb's table, derived via immunoSEQ multiplex PCR, lists solely in-frame clones and lacks some. The DNA was the basis for D and trimming; V, J and clone size are from that table. The sample shows approximately 89,000 clones, less than 65% of them seen only once. The sequenced material came from PBMCs. This TCR came from a woman in her thirties in good health and CMV-seropositive. The chain has TRBV7-9 and TRBJ1-2; D is ambiguous. Here the CDR3 reads CASSLAVFANYGYPF. CDR3 bases: TGTGCCAGCAGCTTAGCCGTCTTCGCCAACTATGGCTACCCCTTC.